This T cell receptor (beta chain) was identified during a study of T cells after yellow fever vaccination (dated by TCRdb to about 2019). Study-level background: The SMART-Seq v4 Ultra Low Input RNA kit was used to prepare libraries from fractions with low cell numbers. Bulk TCR alpha and beta repertoires were sequenced longitudinally to track T-cell clones before and after primary and booster YFV17D yellow fever vaccination. Blood was drawn at multiple timepoints before and after primary and secondary immunization, with bulk PBMC replicates and cell subsets isolated. The cohort comprised two healthy male donors, one aged 18 to 29 and one aged 30 to 40 years. Broader findings and caveats from the paper: Most clones expanded after primary vaccination were re-detected after the booster (about 95% of CD4 and approximately 89% of CD8), suggesting broad memory maintenance. Compared with the primary T-cell response, the secondary T-cell response was weaker but faster, peaking on day 5 rather than day 15. Only a couple of donors were included in the study, so the extent to which the findings can be generalized is limited. Computational filtering was needed because FACS-sorted repertoires could contain abundant contaminating clonotypes from the bulk population. A small share of clonotypes was detected in both CD4 and CD8 compartments, with the overlap likely arising from convergent recombination.

The V and J ends are trimmed by 2 bases and 0 bases, leaving 8 bases between them. According to the germline V gene (reference sequence), CDR1 reads LNHDA and CDR2 reads SQIVND. The CDR3 measures 15 amino acids from cysteine to phenylalanine. The only DNA kept is the CDR3, 45 bases in frame from the first base. In light of the paper, this sample's treatment or condition label describes: live attenuated yellow fever vaccine strain. At each blood-draw timepoint, two biological replicates of bulk PBMCs were obtained. PBMCs were isolated from peripheral blood using a standard Ficoll-Paque protocol. TriZol was used to extract RNA from bulk PBMCs, from CD4 and CD8 fractions, and from dextramer-positive and dextramer-negative fractions. TCR cDNA was synthesized by 5'RACE template switching, through which a universal primer site and unique molecular identifiers were introduced. cDNA synthesis was primed from both the TCR alpha and TCR beta constant segments. Two PCR steps were used to amplify libraries, with sample barcodes and sequencing adapters being added in the second step. Sequencing of libraries was done on Illumina HiSeq 2500 (2x100 bp) or NovaSeq (2x150 bp). Under the source paper's analysis protocol: Demultiplexing of reads and collapsing into UMI consensus sequences were performed with MIGEC, and V(D)J alignment was carried out with MiXCR. Using edgeR on replicate PBMC samples, clonotypes were called vaccine-responding if FDR was below 0.01 and the log2 fold change was above 5 up to day 15. CD4 or CD8 identity was assigned to each bulk clonotype according to whether the clonotype was present at higher abundance in the sequenced CD4 repertoire or the sequenced CD8 repertoire. In-frame beta chains were kept once TCRdb had trimmed the public reads at Q25 with fastp and called clones with MiXCR. Every CDR3 protein is listed once, alongside the most common genes and DNA of its rows. The V and J calls follow TCRdb's processing rather than the paper's. The sample profile shows 500,000 to 650,000 distinct CDR3 sequences; about 15% of them were found once. The ten largest clones take up roughly 17% of the sample.

The table lists this clonotype with a count of one. No cognate antigen has been identified for it. No clone much larger than this one lies a single base away; base qualities are absent. Evidence from a single read is weak. The chain employs TRBV19 and TRBJ1-5; confidence is insufficient to name the D gene. This sequence originates from a man between 18 and 35 years old who received the YFV17D yellow fever vaccine. The sample consisted of PBMCs, taken less than 6 days after the first yellow fever vaccination. The CDR3 reads as follows: CASSILVDSNQPQHF. The nucleotides read TGTGCCAGTAGTATACTCGTTGATAGCAATCAGCCCCAGCATTTT.